A selection of T cell receptor beta chains follows, all from one sample in a study of T cells in Graves' hyperthyroidism and ophthalmopathy. One entry per CDR3 protein results from TCRdb running MiXCR on the multiplex PCR reads. The sample includes around 620,000 distinct CDR3 sequences, 12% to 15% of them seen just once. The sample comprised blood. The receptors originated from a woman between 18 and 29 years old with Graves' ophthalmopathy. CDR3s include the opening cysteine and the closing phenylalanine or tryptophan. A D gene is named only where the DNA matches it firmly. Expanded clones get a size class; other rows say once, few or many, or leave the size out.

v_gene	d_gene	j_gene	abundance	CDR3nt	CDR3aa
TRBV27	NA	TRBJ2-3	many	TGTGCCAGCAGTAGATTTCCGGGACTCGACACAGATACGCAGTATTTT	CASSRFPGLDTDTQYF
TRBV7-9	TRBD1	TRBJ1-5	many	TGTGCCAGCAGCGAACGGGACAGCGAAGCTCAGCCCCAGCATTTT	CASSERDSEAQPQHF
TRBV27	TRBD1	TRBJ1-1	few	TGTGCCAGCAGTCTCCTCCCGGGACAGGACACTGAAGCTTTCTTT	CASSLLPGQDTEAFF
TRBV12-3/TRBV12-4	NA	TRBJ2-7	many	TGTGCCAGCAGTACCGCCGTGGACGAGCAGTACTTC	CASSTAVDEQYF
TRBV3-1	NA	TRBJ2-7	NA	TGTGCCAGCAGCCAAGTTTTACGGACCTCTTCCTACGAGCAGTACTTC	CASSQVLRTSSYEQYF
TRBV30	NA	TRBJ2-4	many	TGTGCCTGGATGGGGCCCAAAAACATTCAGTACTTC	CAWMGPKNIQYF
TRBV4-2	TRBD1	TRBJ1-1	many	TGTGCCAGCAGCCATACCTACGAGGGGGCGGATACTGAAGCTTTCTTT	CASSHTYEGADTEAFF
TRBV6-1	NA	TRBJ1-5	few	TGTGCCAGCAGTGAGTCCCCTTATAGCAATCAGCCCCAGCATTTT	CASSESPYSNQPQHF
TRBV28	NA	TRBJ1-5	many	TGTGCCAGCAGAGGGGATTGGGGTCAGCCCCAGCATTTT	CASRGDWGQPQHF
TRBV15	TRBD1	TRBJ2-1	few	TGTGCCGCCAGCTGGGGGGGACAGGGCCACAATGAGCAGTTCTTC	CAASWGGQGHNEQFF
TRBV15	NA	TRBJ1-5	NA	TGTGCCACCAGCGGCGGATTTAATCAGCCCCAGCATTTT	CATSGGFNQPQHF
TRBV12-3/TRBV12-4	TRBD2	TRBJ2-7	many	TGTGCCAGCAGTTTATCACTAGCGGGAGAGCGAAACTACGAGCAGTACTTC	CASSLSLAGERNYEQYF
TRBV10-3	TRBD2	TRBJ2-7	many	TGTGCCATCAGTGACCCAACTAGCGGCAGCTCCTACGAGCAGTACTTC	CAISDPTSGSSYEQYF
TRBV6-2/TRBV6-3	NA	TRBJ2-1	many	TGTGCCAGCAGTTACCCGGAGCAGTTCTTC	CASSYPEQFF
TRBV7-9	NA	TRBJ2-7	few	TGTGCCAGCAGCTTATCACCGACGGCCAGCTCCTACGAGCAGTACTTC	CASSLSPTASSYEQYF
TRBV20-1	TRBD1	TRBJ2-7	many	TGCAGTGCTAGAGTCCGGGACAGGGGGAACTACGAGCAGTACTTC	CSARVRDRGNYEQYF
TRBV27	TRBD1	TRBJ2-5	few	TGTGCCAGCAGACCGGGACAGGGTCGGCAAGAGACCCAGTACTTC	CASRPGQGRQETQYF
TRBV28	TRBD1	TRBJ1-5	many	TGTGCCAGCAGTTTGGACAGGGTTGTGGAACAGCCCCAGCATTTT	CASSLDRVVEQPQHF
TRBV6-1	TRBD1	TRBJ2-5	NA	TGTGCCAGCCTCCCGGGACAGAGAGACCAAGAGACCCAGTGCTTC	CASLPGQRDQETQCF
TRBV9	NA	TRBJ2-7	NA	TGTGCCAGCAGCGTAGAGAGAGGGCCGAGGGAGCAGTACTTC	CASSVERGPREQYF
TRBV7-6	TRBD1	TRBJ1-4	many	TGTGCCAGCAGCTTAATGCCCGGGACAGGCCGCGAAAAACTGTTTTTT	CASSLMPGTGREKLFF
TRBV28	NA	TRBJ1-2	many	TGTGCCAGCAGCGCGGACGGGAACTATGGCTACACCTTC	CASSADGNYGYTF
TRBV3-1	NA	TRBJ2-1	few	TGTGCCAGCAGCCTTCCTTCGGGGCTACAAAACAATGAGCAGTTCTTC	CASSLPSGLQNNEQFF
TRBV30	NA	TRBJ1-5	many	TGTGCCTGGAGTGTAGACACCGGGTCCGGCCCCCAGCATTTT	CAWSVDTGSGPQHF
TRBV11-1	NA	TRBJ2-1	many	TGTGCCAGCAGCTTAACGAGGGGCCCCTACAATGAGCAGTTCTTC	CASSLTRGPYNEQFF
TRBV7-9	NA	TRBJ2-5	many	TGTGCCAGCAGCTTGCCTGGCTACCAAGAGACCCAGTACTTC	CASSLPGYQETQYF
TRBV5-1	NA	TRBJ2-5	NA	TGCGCCAGCAGCTTGGAGAGCCTAGAGACCCAGTACTTC	CASSLESLETQYF
TRBV7-2	TRBD2	TRBJ2-1	many	TGTGCCAGCAGCTTATGGTCCCTCGCAGCGGGGGAAGTGACGGAGGACAATGAGCAGTTCTTC	CASSLWSLAAGEVTEDNEQFF
TRBV6-1	TRBD1	TRBJ1-2	many	TGTGCCAGCAGAACCCCGGGACAGTACAGGGAAGGCTACACCTTC	CASRTPGQYREGYTF
TRBV12-3/TRBV12-4	TRBD2	TRBJ2-7	NA	TGTGCCAGCAGTTTAAGACTAGCGGGACGCGAGCAGTACTTC	CASSLRLAGREQYF
TRBV12-5	TRBD2	TRBJ2-1	many	TGTGCTAGTGGTTTGGGACTAGCGGGAGGGCCGAGCTCCTACAATGAGCAGTTCTTC	CASGLGLAGGPSSYNEQFF
TRBV4-1	TRBD1	TRBJ1-1	many	TGCGCCAGCAGCCAAGTCCCGGGACAGGGGGGGACTGAAGCTTTCTTT	CASSQVPGQGGTEAFF
TRBV7-6	NA	TRBJ2-3	few	TGTGCCAGCAGCTCAACATGGACTAGCACAGATACGCAGTATTTT	CASSSTWTSTDTQYF
TRBV6-4	TRBD2	TRBJ2-1	NA	TGTGCCAGCAGTGGCGTTACTAGCGGGAGGTCAAATGAGCAGTTCTTC	CASSGVTSGRSNEQFF
TRBV28	TRBD1	TRBJ2-1	many	TGTGCCAGCAGTTTGGACAGGGGAACGGCCCTCCTCTACAATGAGCAGTTCTTC	CASSLDRGTALLYNEQFF
TRBV30	TRBD2	TRBJ2-1	many	TGTGCCTCAGGGGCTAGCGGGACAGTCAATGAGCAGTTCTTC	CASGASGTVNEQFF
TRBV15	NA	TRBJ1-1	NA	TGTGCCACCAGCAGAGATCTCGGGGAGGGGACTGAAGCTTTCTTT	CATSRDLGEGTEAFF
TRBV29-1	NA	TRBJ2-7	NA	TGCAGCGTTGAAGATCTAAGCGGCCTCGGGTACGAGCAGTACTTC	CSVEDLSGLGYEQYF
TRBV10-3	TRBD1	TRBJ1-5	many	TGTGCCGCGGACGACAGGGCGGGTCAGCCCCAGCATTTT	CAADDRAGQPQHF
TRBV13	TRBD2	TRBJ2-3	many	TGTGCCAGCAGCAGTCCACGAGGGGCGGGGGGCACAGATACGCAGTATTTT	CASSSPRGAGGTDTQYF
TRBV12-3/TRBV12-4	NA	TRBJ2-1	many	TGTGCCAGCAGTTTAGACCGAAGCTCCTACAATGAGCAGTTCTTC	CASSLDRSSYNEQFF
TRBV7-2	TRBD1	TRBJ2-1	many	TGTGCCAGCAGCTCGGACAGGGTCAATGAGCAGTTCTTC	CASSSDRVNEQFF
TRBV7-8	NA	TRBJ2-5	few	TGTGCCAGCGTTGCGGGGCCGGGGGTCCCCCGGGAGTACTTC	CASVAGPGVPREYF